The entry below describes one T cell receptor (beta chain). Its antigen is unknown. Base qualities are missing; no much larger clone stands one base away. Counted from cysteine to phenylalanine, this CDR3 has 18 amino acids. The entry retains the CDR3 DNA only, 54 bases that are in frame from base 1. CDR1 and CDR2 are drawn from the germline V gene: MGHDK, SYGVNS. Ends trimmed: V by 6 bases, J by 6 bases; bases unmatched to a gene: 14. The donors were healthy, HIV-negative adults with no recently reported acute infections or vaccinations. Every donor was a Caucasian adult living in Nashville, Tennessee, USA. The CD8 memory samples were a combination of magnetically selected CD45RO+ cells and CCR7-negative CD45RA+ effector memory (TemRA) cells. After blood collection by leukapheresis, PBMCs were isolated using Ficoll-Histopaque density gradient centrifugation and then cryopreserved in the vapor phase of liquid nitrogen. Purity and quantity of every magnetically sorted T cell population were checked by analytical flow cytometry. Genomic DNA was isolated from each sorted fraction and quantified by UV absorbance on a Nanodrop 2000c.

This entry is derived from a study of shared clonotypes between healthy human individuals (dated by TCRdb to 2018 to 2021). Describing the broader study: Three men and a couple of women, aged 18 to 49 years, made up the cohort. For each donor, three plates each were used for CD4 naive and CD4 memory, two plates were used for CD8 naive, and one plate was used for CD8 memory. Leukapheresis yielded between about 0.94 and 10 billion PBMCs per donor. To increase sequencing depth and limit assay-specific biases, different laboratories used diverse techniques to prepare libraries and sequence TCR repertoires. Blood TCR repertoires of roughly five healthy adults were deeply sequenced to estimate repertoire size and the extent of clonotype sharing between individuals. Paper-wide results and their limitations: Across a handful of donors, about 5.2% of naive CD4, more than 3% of naive CD8, 2.3% of memory CD4, and about 0.4% of memory CD8 clonotypes were shared. Incomplete sequencing was indicated by rarefaction of sorted-subset datasets, despite the large sequencing depth. Pairwise subsampling led to the expectation that sequencing depth would affect the degree of clonotype sharing among donors. Because the study included only a small number of donors, the genetic and exposure-history diversity represented was limited. Compared with non-shared clonotypes, the clonotypes found in all four sorted-subset donors had higher generation probabilities. Only blood was sampled, and tissue TCR repertoires likely differ from those in blood. Larger estimated clonotype richness was generally found for naive subsets than for memory subsets.

Using the deep immunoSEQ assay, TCR CDR3 regions were amplified from genomic DNA by multiplex PCR. For each cell subset, the extracted genomic DNA was distributed evenly across all wells of several immunoSEQ 96-well plates, and each plate served as one replicate. For sorted subsets, each replicate PCR was loaded with approximately 200 ng genomic DNA, equivalent to about 30,000 T cell genomes. Purified libraries were measured with a Qubit 3.0 fluorometer, size-checked on a Bioanalyzer 2100, and measured again with the KAPA Library Quantification kit. A separate single-read 150-cycle Illumina NextSeq 550 flow cell was used to sequence each immunoSEQ 96-well plate. In the source study's methods: Because the immunoSEQ output held only junctional sequences and lacked quality scores, the filtering could not match the filtering applied to full-length reads. To assign V/J genes and CDR3, sequences were annotated against IMGT germline references using PyIR, a Python wrapper for IgBLAST v1.9. Reads with weak V/J assignments (E-value above 1e-6), missing CDR3, stop codons, out-of-frame junctions, or ambiguous translated residues were removed. V3J clonotypes were defined as sequences sharing an identical inferred V gene, J gene, and CDR3 amino acid sequence. Percentage overlap between repertoires was computed as shared unique clonotypes divided by the size of the smaller repertoire. RTK rarefaction, the Chao1 estimator, and Recon v2.1 estimates of unobserved clonotypes were used to assess repertoire richness. Generation probabilities for all TCRbeta clonotypes obtained by the gDNA method from several donors were computed using OLGA. Held by TCRdb, this immuneACCESS table contains in-frame sequences only and omits some clones. Under half of the omission traces to an unresolved V gene where checked; the cause of the rest is unknown. The DNA was the basis for D and trimming; V, J and clone size are from that table. In this sample the table shows around 690,000 clones, roughly 91% of which occur a single time. The ten biggest clones cover 34% of the sample.

The chain links TRBV25-1 with TRBJ2-1, and 13 junction bases match TRBD2. Sequencing was carried out using memory CD8+ T cells from PBMCs. Explained via the paper, the cell subset or site label denotes: CD45RO+ cells pooled with CCR7-negative TemRA cells. This TCR was sampled from a man aged 18 to 30 in good health. Some clones in this sample may be carry-over from other donors' samples. The DNA is as follows: TGTGCCAGCAGCGGACTAGCGGGAGAAAAAGGCTACGCCAATGAGCAGTTCTTC. Translated, this gives CASSGLAGEKGYANEQFF.